The T cell receptor (beta chain) under discussion was sequenced for a study of T-cell reconstitution after alpha-beta-depleted transplantation in children. Broader study findings: Recipient T cells and thymic progenitors that survived were the source of the high TCRbeta diversity seen at day 60 in some patients. Diversity and T-cell counts at one year after transplant derived mostly from new T cells. The study reportedly traced alpha-beta T cells about two months after transplant to several hundred expanded graft clones.

A TCRbeta library incorporating unique molecular identifiers was prepared. A single record per CDR3 protein comes from TCRdb applying MiXCR to the PCR reads. The sample carries some 830,000 distinct CDR3 sequences, 16% recorded once. On this clonotype: Its antigen remains unknown.

With 3 bases removed from V and 5 bases from J, the gap between germline ends came to 8 bases. CDR1 and CDR2 from the germline V gene are SGHAT and FQNNGV. CDR3 length equals 13 residues. Here the sequenced sample was PBMCs, mostly from graft donor cells, taken 360 days after TCRalphabeta/CD19-depleted stem cell transplant. This chain uses TRBV11-2 with TRBJ1-5; D call uncertain. This sequence was found in a male patient between 5 and 17 years old who had a stem cell transplant for acute lymphoblastic leukemia, so the T cells may come from the graft donor. CDR3: CASSFSDDQPQHF. Here the CDR3 DNA reads TGTGCCAGCAGCTTTTCGGACGATCAGCCCCAGCATTTT.